This T cell receptor beta chain originates from a study of shared clonotypes between healthy human individuals. The sequencing of unsorted PBMC DNA took place on ten immunoSEQ deep assay plates. Here immunoSEQ multiplex PCR was the method, and the copy in TCRdb shows in-frame clones only, minus some. This sample has a few hundred thousand clones, with about 80% found just once. This receptor was identified in a woman between 35 and 50 years old in good health. Some clones in this sample may be carry-over from other donors' samples. The sequenced sample was PBMCs.

Here the CDR3 DNA reads TGTGCCAGCAGCAGCGGACCGGGGCAGTTCTTC. It codes for CASSSGPGQFF. This chain connects TRBV11-2 to TRBJ2-1, with a possible D match to TRBD2 (5 bases). Germline CDR1 and CDR2: SGHAT and FQNNGV. The CDR3 totals 11 residues. Trimming pared 5 bases from V and 12 bases from J, leaving 11 bases between.